The clone carrying this T cell receptor beta chain has a single count. Its antigen is not identified. Since a much larger clone is just one base distant, this may be a read error. Germline CDR1 and CDR2: SNHLY and FYNNEI. The V gene lost 4 bases and the J gene lost 2 bases, with 21 bases spanning the gap. This CDR3 comprises 17 residues. The data belong to a study of Graves' ophthalmopathy and Graves' hyperthyroidism. Study observations and caveats: Appearing in blood as well were most expanded thyroid clonotypes above 0.001 frequency.

Among the exclusions were patients with other autoimmune diseases, uncontrolled infections, pregnancy or lactation. Clinicians made diagnoses from clinical symptoms, serum thyroxine, TRAb, thyroid ultrasound and orbital computed tomography. Fresh peripheral blood, over 9.5 ml, was the PBMC source. Scientists amplified the TCR beta CDR3 regions from RNA transcripts. An initial RT-PCR round employing HTBI primers preceded a second-round multiplex PCR. TCRdb re-analysed the multiplex PCR reads in MiXCR, keeping a single row per CDR3 protein. This table has roughly 500,000 distinct CDR3 sequences, roughly 14% appearing once.

This TCR derives from a woman aged 25 to 45 with Graves' ophthalmopathy. The rearrangement links TRBV2 to TRBJ2-7, with D perhaps matching TRBD2 (6 bases). Sequenced material: blood. Here the CDR3 DNA reads TGTGCCAGCAGTGTTCCGTCTAGCGTCCGGGGTCCCTACGAGCAGTACTTC. Translation: CASSVPSSVRGPYEQYF.